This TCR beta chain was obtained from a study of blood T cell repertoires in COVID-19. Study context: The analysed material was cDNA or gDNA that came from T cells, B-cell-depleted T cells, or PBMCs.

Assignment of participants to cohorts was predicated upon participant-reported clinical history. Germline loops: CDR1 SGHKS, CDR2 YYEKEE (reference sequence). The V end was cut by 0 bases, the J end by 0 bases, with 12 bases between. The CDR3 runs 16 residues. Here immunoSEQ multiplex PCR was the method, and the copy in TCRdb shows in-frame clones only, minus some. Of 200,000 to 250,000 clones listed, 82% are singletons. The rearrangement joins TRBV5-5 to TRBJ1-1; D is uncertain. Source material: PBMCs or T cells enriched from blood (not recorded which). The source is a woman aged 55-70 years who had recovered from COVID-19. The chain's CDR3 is CASSLGSRVMNTEAFF. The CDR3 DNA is TGTGCCAGCAGCTTGGGGTCCCGGGTCATGAACACTGAAGCTTTCTTT. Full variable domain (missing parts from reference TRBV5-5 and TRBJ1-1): DAGVTQSPTHLIKTRGQQVTLRCSPISGHKSVSWYQQVLGQGPQFIFQYYEKEERGRGNFPDRFSARQFPNYSSELNVNALLLGDSALYLCASSLGSRVMNTEAFFGQGTRLTVV.